Following are 25 T cell receptor beta chains from one sample sequenced in a study of response to subunit inactivated influenza vaccine. TCRdb re-called the RT-PCR reads through MiXCR, storing one row per CDR3 protein. The table includes about 620,000 distinct CDR3 sequences, 10% to 15% detected once. This specimen consisted of PBMCs from blood, obtained on the day of vaccination. The receptor source for this set is a man aged 50 to 60 who received an inactivated influenza vaccine.

The gene calls are TRBV24-1 and TRBJ2-2; TRBD1 matches at 9 bases. Trimming took 10 bases from V and 5 from J; bases not matched to a gene: 7. Germline V CDR1 and CDR2: KGHDR, SFDVKD. CDR3 size: 14 residues. The CDR3 protein is CATGTGSRTGELFF. CDR3 in DNA: TGTGCCACAGGGACAGGGTCGAGAACCGGGGAGCTGTTTTTT.

The chain has TRBV11-2 and TRBJ2-5; D gene ambiguous. This CDR3 region has 14 residues. V lost 5 bases and J 5 bases, leaving 15 bases between the germline ends. Germline loops: CDR1 SGHAT, CDR2 FQNNGV. CDR3 sequence: CASSPPDIWETQYF. The CDR3 nucleotides read TGTGCCAGCAGCCCCCCTGACATTTGGGAGACCCAGTACTTC.

The chain couples TRBV5-1 to TRBJ1-1; D not certain. Germline CDR1 reads SGHRS; CDR2 reads YFSETQ. The CDR3 runs 13 residues. Trimming shortened V by 4 bases and J by 3 bases, and 10 bases separated the two germline ends. The CDR3 here is CASSTRADTEAFF. The CDR3 DNA follows: TGCGCCAGCAGCACTAGGGCGGACACTGAAGCTTTCTTT.

The J gene is TRBJ2-5, the V gene TRBV4-2; TRBD2 matches at 7 bases. The V and J ends lost 4 bases and 0 bases, in that order; junction bases with no gene match: 8. Germline V gene data show CDR1 as LGHNA and CDR2 as YNFKEQ. The CDR3 is made up of 16 amino acids. CDR3 nucleotides: TGTGCCAGCAGCCGGGAGGGCGGACCCGACCAAGAGACCCAGTACTTC. The encoded protein is CASSREGGPDQETQYF.

The chain is built from TRBV14 and TRBJ2-3; no definite D call. The CDR3 sequence is 17 residues long. V gave up 0 bases and J gave up 1 base, with 14 bases separating them. CDR1 and CDR2 (germline): SGHDN, FVKESK. The CDR3 sequence: CASSQDGLAYRTDTQYF. In DNA form, the CDR3 reads TGTGCCAGCAGCCAAGACGGGCTGGCTTACCGCACAGATACGCAGTATTTT.

This clonotype was observed a handful of times. This rearrangement joins TRBV7-2 to TRBJ2-2; TRBD2 agrees at 11 bases. J was trimmed by 5 bases and V by 5 bases; bases with no gene match: 4. Germline CDR1 and CDR2: SGHTA and FQGNSA. This CDR3 has 15 residues. The CDR3 bases are TGTGCCAGCAGCCGTGGGACTAGCGGAACCGGGGAGCTGTTTTTT. Residues: CASSRGTSGTGELFF. Looking up the rest from reference TRBV7-2 and TRBJ2-2 gives the full variable domain: GAGVSQSPSNKVTEKGKDVELRCDPISGHTALYWYRQSLGQGLEFLIYFQGNSAPDKSGLPSDRFSAERTGGSVSTLTIQRTQQEDSAVYLCASSRGTSGTGELFFGEGSRLTVL.

The rearrangement links TRBV18 to TRBJ1-1; a possible D gene is TRBD1 (6 bases). Deletions cut 3 bases from V and 2 bases from J, with 16 bases between. The CDR3 length is 16 residues. Germline CDR1 reads KGHSH; CDR2 reads LQKENI. CDR3 sequence: CASSPQGSDINTEAFF. The CDR3 nucleotides read TGTGCCAGCTCACCCCAGGGGTCGGACATCAACACTGAAGCTTTCTTT.

CDR3 amino acids: CASSPTRRGEQYF. DNA for the CDR3: TGTGCCAGCAGCCCTACTCGGAGGGGCGAGCAGTACTTC. The V call is TRBV3-1, the J call TRBJ2-7; perhaps TRBD2 as D (6 bases). The CDR3 sequence is 13 residues long. Germline assignment: CDR1 LGHDT and CDR2 YNNKEL (reference sequence). V gave up 4 bases and J gave up 6 bases, with 13 bases separating them.

This clonotype has at least ten counts. This chain uses TRBV5-1 with TRBJ1-2; no clear D gene. The CDR3 sequence is 14 residues long. Per germline, CDR1 SGHRS and CDR2 YFSETQ. Between the trimmed V and J ends, which lost 4 bases and 1 base, there was a span of 11 bases. CDR3 sequence: CASSKTGDNYGYTF. In nucleotides, the CDR3 is TGCGCCAGCAGCAAAACGGGAGATAACTATGGCTACACCTTC.

The chain recombines TRBV5-1 with TRBJ2-5, with D maybe TRBD2 (5 bases). The ends were cut back, 0 bases at V and 1 base at J, with 10 bases in the middle. The length of the CDR3 is 15 residues. Per the germline V gene, CDR1 is SGHRS and CDR2 is YFSETQ. The CDR3 loop is CASSLGPGFQETQYF. The CDR3 nucleotides read TGCGCCAGCAGCTTGGGCCCGGGGTTCCAAGAGACCCAGTACTTC.

The rearrangement links TRBV5-1 to TRBJ1-5; 7 nucleotides align to TRBD1. This CDR3 is 15 amino acids long. The germline V gene has CDR1 SGHRS and CDR2 YFSETQ. Trimming removed 4 bases from V and 0 bases from J; junction bases left unmatched: 4. CDR3 region: CASSQTGDSNQPQHF. As DNA, the CDR3 is TGCGCCAGCAGCCAAACAGGGGATAGCAATCAGCCCCAGCATTTT.

The chain recombines TRBV30 with TRBJ2-7; no clear D gene. V lost 4 bases and J 0 bases, leaving 10 bases between the germline ends. CDR3 size: 13 residues. Germline V gene data show CDR1 as GTSNPN and CDR2 as SVGIG (reference sequence). CDR3 protein: CAWMYSSSYEQYF. CDR3 coding DNA: TGTGCCTGGATGTACTCAAGCTCCTACGAGCAGTACTTC.

This clonotype was seen more than once but under ten times. The V and J genes are TRBV20-1 and TRBJ2-7, with TRBD2 identical over 11 bases. CDR3 length equals 14 residues. CDR1 DFQATT and CDR2 SNEGSKA come from the germline V gene (reference sequence). CDR3 nucleotides: TGCAGGGTCCCTAGCGGGAGGAGGAATGTCGAGCAGTACTTC. This encodes CRVPSGRRNVEQYF.

This clonotype occurred a few times. The chain has TRBV7-9 and TRBJ2-7, with 7 bases identical to TRBD1. J gave up 2 bases and V 6 bases, and 16 bases lay outside the gene matches. CDR1 is SEHNR, CDR2 FQNEAQ, per germline (reference sequence). The CDR3 runs to 17 residues. The CDR3 loop is CASSLRWGTGDPYEQYF. The DNA for the CDR3 is TGTGCCAGCAGTTTAAGGTGGGGTACAGGGGACCCCTACGAGCAGTACTTC. Drawing the rest from reference TRBV7-9 and TRBJ2-7, the complete variable domain is DTGVSQNPRHKITKRGQNVTFRCDPISEHNRLYWYRQTLGQGPEFLTYFQNEAQLEKSRLLSDRFSAERPKGSFSTLEIQRTEQGDSAMYLCASSLRWGTGDPYEQYFGPGTRLTVT.

J is TRBJ2-3 and V is TRBV7-2; D is unresolved. V gave up 3 bases and J gave up 6 bases, with 16 bases separating them. Germline V gives CDR1 SGHTA, CDR2 FQGNSA. This CDR3 contains 15 residues. CDR3 sequence: CASSLTLGPRDTQYF. CDR3 coding DNA: TGTGCCAGCAGCTTGACCCTCGGGCCCCGGGATACGCAGTATTTT. Based on the CDR3 plus reference TRBV7-2 and TRBJ2-3, the full variable domain is GAGVSQSPSNKVTEKGKDVELRCDPISGHTALYWYRQSLGQGLEFLIYFQGNSAPDKSGLPSDRFSAERTGGSVSTLTIQRTQQEDSAVYLCASSLTLGPRDTQYFGPGTRLTVL.

The chain employs TRBV7-9 and TRBJ2-7, with 7 bases identical to TRBD1. Germline V gene lookup returns CDR1 SEHNR and CDR2 FQNEAQ (reference sequence). Losses at the gene ends were 4 bases for V and 3 bases for J; bases not matched to a gene: 9. The CDR3 runs 15 residues. This CDR3 is CASSSPIGGLYEQYF. CDR3 nucleotide sequence: TGTGCCAGCAGCTCCCCCATAGGGGGCCTCTACGAGCAGTACTTC.

The chain combines TRBV2 with TRBJ2-3; 9 nucleotides agree with TRBD1. This CDR3 region has 16 residues. J was trimmed by 3 bases and V by 3 bases; bases with no gene match: 7. Germline CDR1 and CDR2: SNHLY and FYNNEI. The CDR3 region has the DNA TGTGCCAGCAGTGAGGACAGGGGCAGAGCTACAGATACGCAGTATTTT. Translating it yields CASSEDRGRATDTQYF.

This clonotype was seen repeatedly, ten times or more. The V and J genes are TRBV5-1 and TRBJ1-4, with no clear D. Germline V CDR1 and CDR2: SGHRS, YFSETQ. The CDR3 is 14 residues long. With 2 bases removed from V and 7 bases from J, the gap between germline ends came to 12 bases. CDR3: CASSFWGGSEKLFF. The CDR3 nucleotides read TGCGCCAGCAGCTTCTGGGGAGGGAGTGAAAAACTGTTTTTT.

The chain couples TRBV12-3 or TRBV12-4 to TRBJ2-7, with D possibly being TRBD2 (5 bases). The V and J ends lost 7 bases and 3 bases respectively, with 10 bases between them. The CDR3 is 12 residues long. As DNA, the CDR3 is TGTGCCAGCACCCTCCGGGGCTACGAGCAGTACTTC. This encodes CASTLRGYEQYF.

This clonotype was counted ten times or more. This chain links TRBV9 with TRBJ2-3; the D call may be TRBD1 or TRBD2 (5 bases each). The germline CDR1 and CDR2 sequences are SGDLS and YYNGEE. This CDR3 has 15 amino acids. Trimming took off 4 bases at V and 5 bases at J, with 17 bases between the two ends. As DNA, the CDR3 is TGTGCCAGCAGCAGAGGGACCCACGGGCGAGATACGCAGTATTTT. Its protein is CASSRGTHGRDTQYF.

This clonotype turned up a few times. The chain joins TRBV12-3 or TRBV12-4 to TRBJ2-1; D might be TRBD1 or TRBD2, each matching 5 bases. Between the trimmed V and J ends, which lost 5 bases and 10 bases, there was a span of 15 bases. The CDR3 extends over 13 amino acids. CDR3 residues: CASSKRGEREQFF. The CDR3 bases are TGTGCCAGCAGTAAGAGGGGAGAGAGGGAGCAGTTCTTC.

This clonotype was detected ten times or more. The chain couples TRBV27 to TRBJ2-3, with 16 bases aligning to TRBD2. Trimming took 3 bases from V and 2 from J; bases not matched to a gene: 17. The germline V gene encodes CDR1 MNHEY and CDR2 SMNVEV (reference sequence). CDR3 length equals 22 residues. The DNA for the CDR3 is TGTGCCAGCAGTTTCCTCTCGAGGTTCGGGACTAGCGGGGGGGGCACCACAGATACGCAGTATTTT. It is translated as CASSFLSRFGTSGGGTTDTQYF.

This clonotype has only a few counts. The gene calls are TRBV20-1 and TRBJ2-7, with 12 bases identical to TRBD1. Germline CDR1 and CDR2: DFQATT and SNEGSKA (reference sequence). The trim removed 0 bases at V and 4 bases at J, leaving 7 bases unmatched. CDR3 length: 16 residues. The CDR3 sequence: CSARDPGQGAVYEQYF. In DNA form, the CDR3 reads TGCAGTGCTAGAGATCCGGGACAGGGGGCAGTATACGAGCAGTACTTC.

The rearrangement uses TRBV10-2 and TRBJ2-7; no firm D call. The length of the CDR3 is 15 residues. Germline V gives CDR1 WSHSY, CDR2 SAAADI. V was pared by 3 bases and J by 0 bases, with 12 bases between. The CDR3 sequence: CASSDPARRSYEQYF. CDR3 coding DNA: TGCGCCAGCAGTGACCCCGCTCGCCGCTCCTACGAGCAGTACTTC.

There are many counts of this clonotype. This chain connects TRBV6-2 or TRBV6-3 to TRBJ2-7; possibly TRBD2 for D (6 bases). Germline V lookup: CDR1 MNHEY, CDR2 SVGEGT. Trimming removed 7 bases from V and 4 bases from J, with 14 bases in between. This CDR3 comprises 13 residues. This CDR3 is CASTDWAGYEQYF. CDR3 in DNA: TGTGCCAGCACCGATTGGGCGGGATACGAGCAGTACTTC.